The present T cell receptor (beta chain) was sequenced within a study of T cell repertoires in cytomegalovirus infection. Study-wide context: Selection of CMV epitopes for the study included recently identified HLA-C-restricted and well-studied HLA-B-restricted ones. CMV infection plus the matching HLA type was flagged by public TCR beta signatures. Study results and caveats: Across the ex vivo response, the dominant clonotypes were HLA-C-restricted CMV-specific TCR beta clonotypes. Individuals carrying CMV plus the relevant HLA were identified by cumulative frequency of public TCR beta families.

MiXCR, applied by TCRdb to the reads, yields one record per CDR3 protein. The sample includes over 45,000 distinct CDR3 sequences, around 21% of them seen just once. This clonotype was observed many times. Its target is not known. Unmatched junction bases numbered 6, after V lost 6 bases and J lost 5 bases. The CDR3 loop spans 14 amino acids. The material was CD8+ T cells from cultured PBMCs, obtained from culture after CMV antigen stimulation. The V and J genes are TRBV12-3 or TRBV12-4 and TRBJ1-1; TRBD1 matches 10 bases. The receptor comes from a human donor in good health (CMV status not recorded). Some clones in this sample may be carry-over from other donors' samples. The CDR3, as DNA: TGTGCCAGCAGACCGGGACAGGGGAATACTGAAGCTTTCTTT. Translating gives CASRPGQGNTEAFF.